Listed here are 5 T cell receptor beta chains from one sample, sequenced in a study of T cells in Graves' hyperthyroidism and ophthalmopathy. It was RNA transcripts that yielded the amplified TCR beta CDR3 regions. The HTBI primer set drove a first-round RT-PCR of the TCR CDR3. A single record per CDR3 protein comes from TCRdb applying MiXCR to the multiplex PCR reads. This repertoire shows roughly 700,000 distinct CDR3 sequences, 14% found once; its top ten account for roughly a tenth. Sequenced sample: blood. These receptors all come from a woman aged 18-29 years with Graves' hyperthyroidism.

This sequence joins TRBV6-1 and TRBJ1-5; 8 nucleotides align to TRBD1. This CDR3 is 13 amino acids long. From germline, CDR1 is MNHNS and CDR2 SASEGT. The trim removed 5 bases at V and 9 bases at J, leaving 6 bases unmatched. The CDR3 loop reads CASSRSGGRPQHF. The CDR3 DNA follows: TGTGCCAGCAGTCGATCAGGGGGCAGGCCCCAGCATTTT.

The chain carries TRBV5-6 and TRBJ2-5, with D perhaps matching TRBD2 (5 bases). Trimming took off 1 base at V and 4 bases at J, with 11 bases between the two ends. Per the germline V gene, CDR1 is SGHDT and CDR2 is YYEEEE. CDR3 length: 14 residues. CDR3 sequence (DNA): TGTGCCAGCAGCTTGCTCGGAGAGGGAGAGACCCAGTACTTC. Protein sequence: CASSLLGEGETQYF.

This clonotype was seen at least ten times. V usage is TRBV12-3 or TRBV12-4 and J usage is TRBJ1-1; no clear D. Trimming stripped 3 bases from V and 1 base from J, with 9 bases between. The CDR3 has 14 residues. CDR3 sequence (DNA): TGTGCCAGCAGTTTTTTGGGCCCGAACACTGAAGCTTTCTTT. Its protein product is CASSFLGPNTEAFF.

This rearrangement joins TRBV7-2 to TRBJ2-7, with D unclear. The CDR3 length is 15 residues. Germline V lookup: CDR1 SGHTA, CDR2 FQGNSA. The germline V and J ends were trimmed by 8 bases and 0 bases, with 17 bases remaining between them. CDR3 protein: CASGSYSWGSYEQYF. The CDR3 DNA reads TGTGCCAGCGGGTCGTATTCCTGGGGCTCCTACGAGCAGTACTTC.

In this sample, this clonotype turned up many times. This chain links TRBV11-2 with TRBJ2-7, with D possibly being TRBD2 (7 bases). The CDR3 sequence is 15 residues long. The germline gives CDR1 SGHAT, CDR2 FQNNGV. V lost 5 bases and J 5 bases, leaving 19 bases between the germline ends. Written as DNA, the CDR3 is TGTGCCAGCAGCCAAGTCGCGGGGGCGAGGGACGAGCAGTACTTC. It translates to CASSQVAGARDEQYF.